The 7 T cell receptor beta chains reported below all come from one sample, sequenced in a study of CD8+CD57+ T cells in acquired aplastic anemia. Genomic DNA served as template for TCR beta VDJ and CDR3 profiling. TCRdb called the reads again in MiXCR, with one record for every CDR3 protein. The table records roughly 290,000 distinct CDR3 sequences, approximately 60% of them present only once. Those patients picked for sequencing had displayed CD8+CD57+ cell expansion on flow cytometry. Sequencing used sorted CD4+, CD8+, or CD8+CD57+ T cells (not recorded which) from PBMCs. The receptor source for this set is a human donor with aplastic anemia.

V usage is TRBV20-1 and J usage is TRBJ2-7; D gene uncertain. CDR3 size: 11 residues. V was clipped by 7 bases and J by 5 bases, with 12 bases between them. CDR1 DFQATT and CDR2 SNEGSKA come from the germline V gene (reference sequence). The CDR3 sequence: CSVSPENEQYF. The CDR3 DNA sequence: TGCAGTGTTAGTCCGGAGAACGAGCAGTACTTC.

This chain connects TRBV7-3 to TRBJ2-7, with 12 positions matching TRBD1. Germline-derived CDR1 and CDR2 are SGHTA and FQGTGA. The CDR3 totals 14 residues. Germline trimming cut 5 bases from V and 9 bases from J; bases unmatched to any gene: 8. CDR3 DNA sequence: TGTGCCAGCAGCCCCACCGGGACAGGGGGCACGCAGTACTTC. Translating gives CASSPTGTGGTQYF.

This clonotype was picked up many times. This chain joins TRBV6-2 or TRBV6-3 and TRBJ1-5; 8 bases are a match to TRBD1. Unmatched junction bases numbered 16, after V lost 6 bases and J lost 0 bases. This CDR3 contains 19 residues. Germline V gives CDR1 MNHEY, CDR2 SVGEGT. The CDR3 loop reads CASRSLGTGVDLSNQPQHF. In nucleotides, the CDR3 is TGTGCCAGCAGATCCTTGGGGACAGGAGTCGACCTTAGCAATCAGCCCCAGCATTTT.

This clonotype was observed at least ten times. The CDR3: CASRRAAGELFF. As DNA, the CDR3 is TGTGCCAGCCGCCGGGCCGCGGGGGAGCTGTTTTTT. V gene TRBV2 combines with J gene TRBJ2-2; D gene unclear. The germline V and J ends were trimmed by 8 bases and 8 bases, with 12 bases remaining between them. The CDR3 is 12 amino acids. The germline V gene encodes CDR1 SNHLY and CDR2 FYNNEI.

The chain links TRBV7-8 to TRBJ1-3; D is undetermined. Germline assignment: CDR1 SGHVS and CDR2 FQNEAQ. Trimming shortened V by 4 bases and J by 7 bases, and 8 bases separated the two germline ends. The CDR3 runs to 12 residues. The CDR3: CASSSLMNTIYF. As DNA, the CDR3 is TGTGCCAGCAGCTCCCTGATGAACACCATATATTTT.

This sequence joins TRBV20-1 and TRBJ2-3; TRBD2 agrees at 12 bases. The CDR3 loop spans 14 amino acids. After removal of 1 base from V and 6 bases from J, the junction contained 2 bases not matched to a gene. In germline, CDR1 is DFQATT, CDR2 SNEGSKA (reference sequence). The CDR3 loop reads CSARGLAGEDTQYF. The DNA of the CDR3 is TGCAGTGCTAGAGGACTAGCGGGAGAGGATACGCAGTATTTT.

As to this clonotype: A much larger clone lies one base from this, so it may be a read error. CDR3 nucleotides: TGTGCCAGCAGCCAAGGTGTTGCGATGAACACTGAAGCTTTCTTT. Its translation: CASSQGVAMNTEAFF. The rearrangement links TRBV3-1 to TRBJ1-1; D is unclear. V lost 1 base and J lost 0, with 9 bases in between. In germline, CDR1 is LGHDT, CDR2 YNNKEL (reference sequence). The CDR3 contains 15 residues.